Below are 26 T cell receptor beta chains sequenced from a single sample in a study of post-analysis software for immune sequencing data. Study results and caveats: TRBV5-6, TRBV5-1 and TRBV20-1 were among several TRBV segments more frequent in patients than controls.

TCR beta cDNA libraries had unique molecular identifiers. One entry per CDR3 protein, called by TCRdb with MiXCR from the PCR reads. The repertoire consists of 250,000 to 300,000 distinct CDR3 sequences, with less than 40% occurring once and the leading ten covering 4% to 6%. The antigens these receptors bind are not known. The specimen sequenced was blood. Source of these receptors: a girl aged 10 to 17 with multiple sclerosis.

This chain links TRBV29-1 with TRBJ1-3, with TRBD1 as a possible D gene (5 bases). V was pared by 4 bases and J by 0 bases, with 10 bases between. The CDR3 has 14 residues. CDR1 and CDR2 (germline): SQVTM, ANQGSEA. The CDR3 loop reads CSVAGRASGNTIYF. The CDR3 coding sequence is TGCAGCGTTGCCGGCAGGGCCTCTGGAAACACCATATATTTT.

On this clonotype: A much larger clonotype is one base distant, so this may be a read error. The rearrangement joins TRBV5-1 to TRBJ1-1; D uncertain. Germline V CDR1 and CDR2: SGHRS, YFSETQ. The CDR3 consists of 14 residues. The DNA for the CDR3 is TGCACCAGCAGCCTGCTAGTAGAGAACACTGAAGCTTTCTTT. Protein: CTSSLLVENTEAFF.

This clonotype occurred a few times. This chain uses TRBV3-1 with TRBJ1-1, with 9 bases lining up with TRBD1. Germline V gene lookup returns CDR1 LGHDT and CDR2 YNNKEL (reference sequence). The CDR3 spans 14 residues. V was clipped by 2 bases and J by 3 bases; unmatched bases: 1. The CDR3 coding sequence is TGTGCCAGCAGCCAACGGGACAGGGACACTGAAGCTTTCTTT. Translated: CASSQRDRDTEAFF. Full variable domain (missing parts from reference TRBV3-1 and TRBJ1-1): DTAVSQTPKYLVTQMGNDKSIKCEQNLGHDTMYWYKQDSKKFLKIMFSYNNKELIINETVPNRFSPKSPDKAHLNLHINSLELGDSAVYFCASSQRDRDTEAFFGQGTRLTVV.

The chain has TRBV20-1 and TRBJ2-7, with D possibly being TRBD2 (7 bases). V lost 3 bases and J 7 bases, leaving 25 bases between the germline ends. CDR3 length equals 16 residues. The V gene's germline CDR1 is DFQATT and CDR2 SNEGSKA (reference sequence). In nucleotides, the CDR3 is TGCAGTGCTAGGGGGGCCTCGGAGCGGGATGTGGATGAGCAGTACTTC. Amino acids: CSARGASERDVDEQYF.

This clonotype appeared a single time. J is TRBJ2-5 and V is TRBV6-6; 7 nucleotides line up with TRBD1. The assigned J gene may be wrong: the sequence end matches TRBJ2-7 better. Per the germline V gene, CDR1 is MNHNY and CDR2 is SVGAGI (reference sequence). The CDR3 extends over 14 amino acids. CDR3 sequence: CASSYRGTAYEQYF. CDR3 sequence (DNA): TGTGCCAGCAGTTACCGAGGGACAGCGTACGAGCAGTACTTC.

The sample holds many counts of this clonotype. The genes are TRBV5-6 and TRBJ1-2; perhaps TRBD1 as D (5 bases). Per the germline V gene, CDR1 is SGHDT and CDR2 is YYEEEE. V shed 4 bases and J shed 3 bases, with 10 bases lying between them. The CDR3 spans 13 residues. The CDR3 DNA reads as TGTGCCAGCAGCAAGACAGTCGACTATGGCTACACCTTC. This translates into CASSKTVDYGYTF.

This clonotype was counted a few times. The CDR3 sequence is CASSPLDGGNTEAFF. The CDR3 DNA reads as TGTGCCAGCTCACCACTGGACGGTGGGAACACTGAAGCTTTCTTT. V and J are TRBV18 and TRBJ1-1, with no clear D. This CDR3 spans 15 amino acids. The V gene lost 1 base and the J gene lost 1 base, with 10 bases spanning the gap. Germline CDR1 is KGHSH and CDR2 is LQKENI.

This clonotype was seen ten or more times. V gene TRBV11-2 combines with J gene TRBJ2-5; a weak D match, TRBD2 (5 bases). From germline, CDR1 is SGHAT and CDR2 FQNNGV. The CDR3 extends over 13 amino acids. The V end was cut by 5 bases, the J end by 5 bases, with 12 bases between. Here the CDR3 DNA reads TGTGCCAGCAGCGTGTTTGGGGAGGAGACCCAGTACTTC. The encoded protein is CASSVFGEETQYF. The variable domain in full, with the rest retrieved from reference TRBV11-2 and TRBJ2-5, is EAGVAQSPRYKIIEKRQSVAFWCNPISGHATLYWYQQILGQGPKLLIQFQNNGVVDDSQLPKDRFSAERLKGVDSTLKIQPAKLEDSAVYLCASSVFGEETQYFGPGTRLLVL.

This clonotype occurred a few times. The rearrangement uses TRBV9 and TRBJ2-1, with 7 bases lining up with TRBD1. After removal of 1 base from V and 0 bases from J, the junction contained 1 base not matched to a gene. The CDR3 has 15 residues. Germline V CDR1 and CDR2: SGDLS, YYNGEE. CDR3 region: CASSVRDSSYNEQFF. The CDR3 DNA sequence: TGTGCCAGCAGCGTACGGGACAGCTCCTACAATGAGCAGTTCTTC.

The V call is TRBV28, the J call TRBJ1-4; D gene unclear. Trimming left V 2 bases short and J 13 bases short, with 8 bases between. CDR3 length: 11 amino acids. Per germline, CDR1 MDHEN and CDR2 SYDVKM. In DNA form, the CDR3 reads TGTGCCAGCAGTTTAGGATTGGGACTGTTTTTT. Translation gives CASSLGLGLFF.

Note on this clonotype: At one of its ends the junction is not consistent with the germline gene, which may arise from a read error. The chain joins TRBV4-1 to TRBJ1-4; D not resolved. The CDR3 contains 16 residues. Germline lookup yields CDR1 MGHRA and CDR2 YSYEKL. The CDR3 reads CASSQGVAGINEKRFF. The CDR3 DNA is TGCGCCAGCAGCCAAGGGGTCGCAGGCATCAATGAAAAACGGTTTTTT.

There are many counts of this clonotype. The chain combines TRBV4-1 with TRBJ1-5; tentatively, D is TRBD1 (5 bases). Per the germline V gene, CDR1 is MGHRA and CDR2 is YSYEKL. Trimming stripped 0 bases from V and 1 base from J, with 10 bases between. This CDR3 comprises 16 residues. The CDR3 region has the DNA TGCGCCAGCAGCCAAGATCCGGGACGGAGCAATCAGCCCCAGCATTTT. Its translation is CASSQDPGRSNQPQHF.

This clonotype has ten or more counts. The rearrangement joins TRBV20-1 to TRBJ1-4, with D unclear. Per the germline V gene, CDR1 is DFQATT and CDR2 is SNEGSKA (reference sequence). CDR3 size: 11 residues. The ends were cut back, 5 bases at V and 4 bases at J, with 5 bases in the middle. The CDR3 bases are TGCAGTGCTCAGAATAATGAAAAACTGTTTTTT. Its protein is CSAQNNEKLFF.

The rearrangement joins TRBV25-1 to TRBJ2-3; D is unclear. The CDR3 consists of 11 residues. Per germline, CDR1 MGHDK and CDR2 SYGVNS. V was trimmed by 8 bases and J by 7 bases, leaving 10 bases between them. This chain's CDR3 is CASRLKNTQYF. The CDR3 DNA reads as TGTGCCAGCCGTCTGAAGAATACGCAGTATTTT.

This clonotype was counted many times. The chain recombines TRBV5-1 with TRBJ2-7; D not resolved. This CDR3 comprises 11 residues. V was shortened by 6 bases and J by 7 bases, with 11 bases between the two germline ends. The germline V gene has CDR1 SGHRS and CDR2 YFSETQ. In DNA form, the CDR3 reads TGCGCCAGCATGGGCTCGAGTGAGCAGTACTTC. Its translation: CASMGSSEQYF.

The gene calls are TRBV5-1 and TRBJ2-4; 8 positions agree with TRBD2. The better agreement between TRBJ2-7 and the DNA end casts doubt on the J call. The CDR3 consists of 14 residues. Germline CDR1 and CDR2: SGHRS and YFSETQ. In DNA, the CDR3 is TGCGCCAGCAGCCTCGGGACTAGTGACTACGAGCAGTACTTC. Its translation is CASSLGTSDYEQYF.

This clonotype showed up just a few times. The chain carries TRBV20-1 and TRBJ1-1; tentatively, D is TRBD1 (6 bases). The germline gives CDR1 DFQATT, CDR2 SNEGSKA (reference sequence). The CDR3 length is 14 residues. V lost 1 base and J lost 1, with 10 bases in between. CDR3 loop: CSARGGGRNTEAFF. CDR3 nucleotides: TGCAGTGCTAGAGGAGGGGGAAGGAACACTGAAGCTTTCTTT.

The chain is built from TRBV10-3 and TRBJ2-3; maybe TRBD2 (6 bases). This CDR3 has 14 amino acids. Germline V gives CDR1 ENHRY, CDR2 SYGVKD. Trimming removed 7 bases from V and 3 bases from J, with 14 bases in between. This chain's CDR3 is CAIKGGVITDTQYF. DNA of the CDR3: TGTGCCATCAAAGGAGGGGTCATAACAGATACGCAGTATTTT.

This clonotype was counted only a few times. This may be a read error, as it is one base from a much larger clone. V usage is TRBV6-4 and J usage is TRBJ2-3, with D possibly TRBD2 on 6 matching bases. Trimming took off 6 bases at V and 0 bases at J, with 10 bases between the two ends. The CDR3 loop spans 14 amino acids. Per germline, CDR1 MRHNA and CDR2 SNTAGT. The DNA of the CDR3 is TGTGCCAGCAGGGATCGGGGGAGCACAGATACGCAGTATTTT. This codes for CASRDRGSTDTQYF.

In its sample, this clonotype was seen a few times. The V call is TRBV7-2, the J call TRBJ2-7, with D possibly matching TRBD2 (5 bases). V lost 4 bases to trimming and J lost 7 bases, with 11 bases between them. CDR1 is SGHTA, CDR2 FQGNSA, per germline. This CDR3 has 12 amino acids. CDR3 in amino acids: CASSSGSNEQYF. CDR3 DNA: TGTGCCAGCAGCTCGGGATCCAATGAGCAGTACTTC.

This clonotype has a handful of counts. Possible read error: a much larger clone is one base away. CDR3 amino acids: CSARALAGEGNEQFF. The CDR3 DNA follows: TGCAGTGCTCGCGCCCTGGCGGGAGAGGGTAATGAGCAGTTCTTC. The chain joins TRBV20-1 to TRBJ2-1, with TRBD2 matching 7 bases. The V and J ends lost 5 bases and 7 bases, in that order; junction bases with no gene match: 14. Germline CDR1 and CDR2: DFQATT and SNEGSKA (reference sequence). CDR3 length equals 15 residues.

In regard to this clonotype: This may stem from a read error, because a much larger clone lies one nucleotide away. The V and J genes are TRBV7-2 and TRBJ2-1, with a weak D call TRBD2 (5 bases). The J call is uncertain, as TRBJ2-7 better fits the DNA end. This CDR3 is 15 amino acids long. CDR1 is SGHTA, CDR2 FQGNSA, per germline. CDR3 region: CASSLSGSYYNEQYF. The CDR3 DNA reads as TGTGCCAGCAGCTTATCTGGGAGCTACTACAATGAGCAGTACTTC.

In this sample, this clonotype turned up a few times. Given a much more abundant clone one base away, this may be a read error. The chain has TRBV6-6 and TRBJ1-5; D not certain. The germline CDR1 and CDR2 sequences are MNHNY and SVGAGI (reference sequence). The V and J ends lost 8 bases and 1 base respectively, with 6 bases between them. This CDR3 contains 12 residues. The CDR3 DNA sequence: TGTGCCAGCCGTAGGAGCAATCAGCCCCAGCATTTT. Its protein product is CASRRSNQPQHF.

Comments on this clonotype: At one end, the junction sequence differs from germline, possibly due to a read error. The DNA of the CDR3 is TGTGCCAGCCTTACAGGGAGCTCCTACAGTGAGCAGTTCTTC. This sequence encodes CASLTGSSYSEQFF. The V gene is TRBV2, the J gene TRBJ2-1; D is perhaps TRBD1 (6 bases). Looked up from germline, CDR1 is SNHLY and CDR2 is FYNNEI. This CDR3 contains 14 residues.

The V gene is TRBV18, the J gene TRBJ1-2; 9 bases map to TRBD1. With V trimmed by 4 bases and J by 4 bases, 10 bases remained unmatched. Germline assignment: CDR1 KGHSH and CDR2 LQKENI. The CDR3 contains 16 residues. DNA for the CDR3: TGTGCCAGCTCACGGGACAGGGAAGACTCACTCTATGGCTACACCTTC. Translation gives CASSRDREDSLYGYTF.

This clonotype was observed many times. V is TRBV27 and J is TRBJ2-3; 14 bases fit TRBD2. The CDR3 consists of 15 residues. Germline V gene sequence: CDR1 MNHEY, CDR2 SMNVEV (reference sequence). Losses at the gene ends were 2 bases for V and 10 bases for J; bases not matched to a gene: 5. The CDR3 nucleotides are TGTGCCAGCAGTTTAAAGACTAGCGGGAGGGTTGCGCAGTATTTT. Its translation is CASSLKTSGRVAQYF.